This TCR beta chain was sequenced for a study of T cell repertoires in cytomegalovirus infection. The wider study: It can be stated that public TCR beta signatures indicated CMV infection as well as a matching HLA type.

General study findings and limits: Dominating the ex vivo response were TCR beta clonotypes that were CMV-specific and HLA-C-restricted. Cumulative public TCR beta family frequency identified CMV carriers with the relevant HLA.

This clonotype was seen many times. What it binds is not known. Using its own MiXCR run on the reads, TCRdb lists one record per CDR3 protein. The data contain around 94,000 distinct CDR3 sequences, about 15% of them singletons. This CDR3 is built from 17 residues. V was pared by 4 bases and J by 4 bases, with 20 bases between. Specimen: PBMCs. The chain recombines TRBV12-3 or TRBV12-4 with TRBJ1-5, with a weak D call TRBD1 (6 bases). This receptor was identified in a human donor in good health (CMV status not recorded). Some clones in this sample may be carry-over from other donors' samples. Written as DNA, the CDR3 is TGTGCCAGCAGTTCCTCCCACGTACAGGGACCGAATCAGCCCCAGCATTTT. It codes for CASSSSHVQGPNQPQHF.